One sample yielded the 10 T cell receptor beta chains listed below, sequenced in a study of T cell repertoires in cytomegalovirus infection. TCRdb re-called the reads through MiXCR, storing one row per CDR3 protein. The sample carries around 120,000 distinct CDR3 sequences, roughly 8.2% recorded once. Sample: PBMCs. These TCRs come from a human donor in good health (CMV status not recorded). Some clones in this sample may be carry-over from other donors' samples.

The chain employs TRBV28 and TRBJ2-7; a weak D match, TRBD1 (5 bases). There are 15 residues in the CDR3. The germline V gene encodes CDR1 MDHEN and CDR2 SYDVKM. V was trimmed by 6 bases and J by 6 bases, leaving 21 bases between them. The CDR3 loop reads CASSPALGQGSEQYF. The DNA for the CDR3 is TGTGCCAGCAGCCCCGCTTTAGGCCAGGGCTCCGAGCAGTACTTC.

This clonotype was recorded a few times. The chain combines TRBV20-1 with TRBJ2-1, with TRBD2 matching over 9 bases. The V gene end was trimmed by 0 bases and the J gene end by 4 bases; junction bases not matched to a gene: 16. Germline V gene sequence: CDR1 DFQATT, CDR2 SNEGSKA (reference sequence). The CDR3 extends over 19 amino acids. The CDR3 DNA reads TGCAGTGCTAGAGATACCCCGCATCGGCTAGCGGGACCGTACAATGAGCAGTTCTTC. Protein sequence: CSARDTPHRLAGPYNEQFF.

The sample holds many counts of this clonotype. The chain couples TRBV15 to TRBJ2-1; possible D gene TRBD1, 5 bases. Germline CDR1 reads LNHNV; CDR2 reads YYDKDF (reference sequence). The V gene lost 0 bases and the J gene lost 6 bases, with 9 bases spanning the gap. The CDR3 length is 14 residues. This chain's CDR3 is CATSRDRGFNEQFF. DNA of the CDR3: TGTGCCACCAGCAGAGATAGGGGCTTCAATGAGCAGTTCTTC.

The chain uses TRBV29-1 and TRBJ1-1; no definite D call. The germline CDR1 and CDR2 sequences are SQVTM and ANQGSEA. Deletions cut 0 bases from V and 1 base from J, with 18 bases between. There are 17 residues in the CDR3. The DNA of the CDR3 is TGCAGCGTTGAAGATCCCCTAGGGTCGATACCGAACACTGAAGCTTTCTTT. This sequence encodes CSVEDPLGSIPNTEAFF.

This clonotype occurred a few times. The chain recombines TRBV7-9 with TRBJ1-1, with D maybe TRBD1 (5 bases). V was cut by 4 bases and J by 5 bases, with 14 bases left in between. This CDR3 comprises 14 residues. CDR1 is SEHNR, CDR2 FQNEAQ, per germline (reference sequence). The CDR3 DNA reads TGTGCCAGCAGCTCCTCCAGGGTGGAGACTGAAGCTTTCTTT. Encoded protein: CASSSSRVETEAFF. The full variable domain, rest sourced from reference TRBV7-9 and TRBJ1-1, is DTGVSQNPRHKITKRGQNVTFRCDPISEHNRLYWYRQTLGQGPEFLTYFQNEAQLEKSRLLSDRFSAERPKGSFSTLEIQRTEQGDSAMYLCASSSSRVETEAFFGQGTRLTVV.

This clonotype was recorded only once. A read error is possible here, since a much larger clone lies one base away. V gene TRBV2 combines with J gene TRBJ1-2, with no clear D. The CDR3 is made up of 13 amino acids. The V gene's germline CDR1 is SNHLY and CDR2 FYNNEI. Trimming took off 6 bases at V and 10 bases at J, with 18 bases between the two ends. The CDR3 region is CASSALPYVDYTF. The CDR3 DNA is TGTGCCAGCAGCGCACTCCCCTATGTCGACTACACCTTC.

In this sample, this clonotype turned up a few times. J is TRBJ1-6 and V is TRBV6-5; no clear D. The CDR3 is 16 amino acids. V lost 0 bases, J lost 1 base, and 7 bases lay in between. CDR1 is MNHEY, CDR2 SVGAGI, per germline. The CDR3 reads CASSYSSGSYNSPLHF. Here the CDR3 DNA reads TGTGCCAGCAGTTACTCTTCGGGATCCTATAATTCACCCCTCCACTTT.

This clonotype came up many times. The V and J genes are TRBV12-3 or TRBV12-4 and TRBJ2-1; D uncertain. V lost 3 bases to trimming and J lost 0 bases, with 12 bases between them. The CDR3 length is 16 residues. The CDR3 DNA follows: TGTGCCAGCAGTTTCTTAGGCGGAAGCTCCTACAATGAGCAGTTCTTC. It specifies CASSFLGGSSYNEQFF.

In DNA, the CDR3 is TGTGCCAGCAGCGCGGTACCGACACTTACTGAAGCTTTCTTT. This sequence encodes CASSAVPTLTEAFF. The chain uses TRBV9 and TRBJ1-1; no reliable D call. The CDR3 consists of 14 residues. The V gene's germline CDR1 is SGDLS and CDR2 YYNGEE. Trimming took off 3 bases at V and 5 bases at J, with 14 bases between the two ends.

This clonotype was found many times. The gene calls are TRBV4-1 and TRBJ2-7; D remains unclear. This CDR3 has 14 residues. Germline V CDR1 and CDR2: MGHRA, YSYEKL. Trimming cost V 1 base and J 1 base, with 8 bases left between them. This CDR3 is CASSQGFRSYEQYF. The DNA of the CDR3 is TGCGCCAGCAGCCAAGGTTTCCGGTCCTACGAGCAGTACTTC.